This record covers a single TCR beta chain. Original processing notes: Estimated nucleated cell counts came from reference gene primer amplification. Libraries were prepared by immunoSEQ multiplex PCR; TCRdb keeps only in-frame clonotypes and omits some of them. V, J and clone size are those of that table, while D and trimming were read from the DNA. The sample lists 300,000 to 350,000 clones, 88% occurring once. CDR1 is SGHAT and CDR2 is FQNNGV in the germline V gene. The length of the CDR3 is 16 residues. V was shortened by 3 bases and J by 0 bases, with 11 bases between the two germline ends. The data originate from a study of blood T cell repertoires in COVID-19. As for the study in general: The samples span acute and convalescent COVID-19 from the United States, Italy and Spain.

Allocation to cohorts depended on clinical history reported by the participants. The sample consisted of PBMCs or T cells enriched from blood (not recorded which). The origin of this receptor is a man aged 25-45 years who had recovered from COVID-19. This chain connects TRBV11-2 to TRBJ1-4; no clear D. CDR3 protein: CASSFLSTATNEKLFF. The CDR3 DNA sequence: TGTGCCAGCAGCTTTCTTTCTACAGCAACTAATGAAAAACTGTTTTTT.